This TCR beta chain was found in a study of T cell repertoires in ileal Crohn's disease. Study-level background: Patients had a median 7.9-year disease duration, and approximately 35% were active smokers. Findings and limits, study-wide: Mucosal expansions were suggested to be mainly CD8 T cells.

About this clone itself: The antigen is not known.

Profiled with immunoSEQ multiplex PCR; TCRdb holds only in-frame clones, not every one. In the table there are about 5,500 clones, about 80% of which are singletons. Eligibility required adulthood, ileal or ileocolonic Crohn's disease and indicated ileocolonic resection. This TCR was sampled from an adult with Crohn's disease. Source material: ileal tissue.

This CDR3 is CASSFSRPQHF. The DNA of the CDR3 is TGTGCCAGCAGTTTTTCCCGGCCCCAGCATTTT. The rearrangement links TRBV28 to TRBJ1-5; D remains unclear. Germline CDR1 reads MDHEN; CDR2 reads SYDVKM. V dropped 3 bases and J dropped 9 bases, with 6 bases sitting between them. CDR3 length: 11 amino acids. Full variable domain (missing parts from reference TRBV28 and TRBJ1-5): DVKVTQSSRYLVKRTGEKVFLECVQDMDHENMFWYRQDPGLGLRLIYFSYDVKMKEKGDIPEGYSVSREKKERFSLILESASTNQTSMYLCASSFSRPQHFGDGTRLSIL.